A few counts support the clone carrying this T cell receptor (beta chain). The antigen is not known. The PCR had 60 Vbeta and 13 Jbeta primers. Clones were sequenced by immunoSEQ multiplex PCR, and TCRdb holds only the in-frame ones, with some missing. The table records 150,000 to 200,000 clones, 84% of them present only once. These data are taken from a study of cytomegalovirus exposure and HLA in healthy donors. Overall study results and limits: The authors excluded some V segments, including TRBV6-2 and TRBV6-3, as indistinguishable. Roughly even sequencing depth across donors was the assumption behind the presence/absence analyses.

Unmatched junction bases numbered 10, after V lost 5 bases and J lost 10 bases. The germline V gene encodes CDR1 LNHDA and CDR2 SQIVND (reference sequence). The CDR3 is 14 amino acids. The chain employs TRBV19 and TRBJ1-1; 10 bases are shared with TRBD1. The sequenced sample was PBMCs. This sequence was found in a boy younger than 18 in good health and CMV-seronegative. This CDR3 reads CASSPMDRGYVAFF. The CDR3 bases are TGTGCCAGTAGTCCCATGGACAGGGGGTATGTAGCTTTCTTT.